This TCR beta chain was sequenced in a study of human T cells and chemical hapten exposure. The CDR3 totals 15 residues. V gave up 1 base and J gave up 3 bases; unmatched junction bases: 6. CDR1 LGHNA and CDR2 YSLEER come from the germline V gene. The time point denotes: patch test 1, 2 weeks after DPC sensitization. The treatment: therapeutic diphenylcyclopropenone sensitization with weekly scalp DPC. This clonotype was observed many times. It was the library that attached unique molecular identifiers to individual cDNA molecules. A single record per CDR3 protein comes from TCRdb applying MiXCR to the RACE reads. The repertoire has about 340,000 distinct CDR3 sequences, about 7% of them found once; the top ten carry 7.5% to 8.5%.

The sequenced sample was whole blood, obtained in connection with sensitization to the hapten diphenylcyclopropenone (DPC). This sequence was found in a woman under 30 with alopecia areata. Some clones in this sample may be carry-over from other donors' samples. The genes are TRBV4-3 and TRBJ2-7, with 7 positions matching TRBD1. CDR3 in DNA: TGCGCCAGCAGCCAAGGACAGGGATTGGTCTACGAGCAGTACTTC. It encodes CASSQGQGLVYEQYF.